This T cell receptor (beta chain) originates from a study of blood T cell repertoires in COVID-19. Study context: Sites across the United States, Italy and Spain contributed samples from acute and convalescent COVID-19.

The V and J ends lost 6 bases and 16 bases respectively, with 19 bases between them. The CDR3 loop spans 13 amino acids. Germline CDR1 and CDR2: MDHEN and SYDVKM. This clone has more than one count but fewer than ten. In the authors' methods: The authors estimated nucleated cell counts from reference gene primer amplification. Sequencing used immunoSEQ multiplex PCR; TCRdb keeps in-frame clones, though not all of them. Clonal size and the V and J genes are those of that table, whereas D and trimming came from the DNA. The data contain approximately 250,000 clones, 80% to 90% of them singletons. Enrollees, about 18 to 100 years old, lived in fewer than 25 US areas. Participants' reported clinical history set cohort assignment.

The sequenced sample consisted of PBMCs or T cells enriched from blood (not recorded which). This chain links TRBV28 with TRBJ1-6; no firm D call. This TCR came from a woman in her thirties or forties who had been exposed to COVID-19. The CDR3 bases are TGTGCCAGCAGCCCCGCCACGTCCTGGCGGCTCCACTTT. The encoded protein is CASSPATSWRLHF.